This passage covers 21 T cell receptor beta chains from one sample sequenced in a study of beta chain features in type 1 diabetes. Findings and caveats of the study: The study found moderately but significantly shorter TCRB CDR3s in all four CD4+ subsets of Type 1 diabetes patients.

Antigen specificity for these receptors is unknown. The investigators reverse transcribed all of the isolated RNA, so they sequenced expressed TCRB transcripts. Profiled with immunoSEQ multiplex PCR; TCRdb holds only in-frame clones, not every one. This table holds about 640,000 clones, about an eighth found once. The specimen sequenced was naive CD4+ T cells from blood. The receptors were gathered from a man aged 25-45 years with type 1 diabetes.

The chain carries TRBV11-2 and TRBJ1-1; tentatively, D is TRBD1 (6 bases). Trimming left V 1 base short and J 9 bases short, with 15 bases between. The CDR3 spans 14 residues. The V gene's germline CDR1 is SGHAT and CDR2 FQNNGV. Here the CDR3 reads CASSLGPLQGQAFF. The CDR3 DNA reads TGTGCCAGCAGCTTAGGGCCCCTCCAGGGGCAAGCTTTCTTT.

This sequence joins TRBV5-1 and TRBJ1-1; unclear D gene. This CDR3 contains 15 residues. The V end was cut by 1 base, the J end by 1 base, with 11 bases between. Germline V lookup: CDR1 SGHRS, CDR2 YFSETQ. CDR3 DNA: TGCGCCAGCAGCTTGTTAAAGGGTGCGAACACTGAAGCTTTCTTT. It yields the protein CASSLLKGANTEAFF.

V usage is TRBV4-3 and J usage is TRBJ1-2; TRBD1 matches at 7 bases. Germline V CDR1 and CDR2: LGHNA, YSLEER. There are 16 residues in the CDR3. The V and J ends lost 0 bases and 4 bases, in that order; junction bases with no gene match: 8. The CDR3 DNA follows: TGCGCCAGCAGCCAAGATCTCCAGGGGGAGTTCTATGGCTACACCTTC. This gives the protein CASSQDLQGEFYGYTF.

The CDR3 nucleotides are TGTGCCATCAGTGGCAGACAACCCGGGACTAGCGGGGGATACAATGAGCAGTTCTTC. This gives the protein CAISGRQPGTSGGYNEQFF. The chain employs TRBV10-3 and TRBJ2-1; 14 positions match TRBD2. Losses at the gene ends were 4 bases for V and 4 bases for J; bases not matched to a gene: 12. The CDR3 loop spans 19 amino acids. In germline, CDR1 is ENHRY, CDR2 SYGVKD.

The chain recombines TRBV5-1 with TRBJ1-1, with D perhaps TRBD1 (6 bases). The germline gives CDR1 SGHRS, CDR2 YFSETQ. Trimming stripped 2 bases from V and 6 bases from J, with 8 bases between. The CDR3 length is 12 residues. The CDR3 reads CASSFKGAEAFF. CDR3 nucleotides: TGCGCCAGCAGCTTCAAGGGGGCTGAAGCTTTCTTT.

The chain recombines TRBV5-1 with TRBJ2-5; D is uncertain. The CDR3 sequence is 14 residues long. CDR1 is SGHRS, CDR2 YFSETQ, per germline. Trimming left V 0 bases short and J 2 bases short, with 8 bases between. CDR3 protein: CASSLGMGQETQYF. CDR3 nucleotides: TGCGCCAGCAGCTTGGGCATGGGGCAAGAGACCCAGTACTTC. Full variable domain (rest looked up from reference TRBV5-1 and TRBJ2-5): KAGVTQTPRYLIKTRGQQVTLSCSPISGHRSVSWYQQTPGQGLQFLFEYFSETQRNKGNFPGRFSGRQFSNSRSEMNVSTLELGDSALYLCASSLGMGQETQYFGPGTRLLVL.

The chain recombines TRBV5-1 with TRBJ2-7; D may match TRBD1 or TRBD2 (5 bases each). Per the germline V gene, CDR1 is SGHRS and CDR2 is YFSETQ. CDR3 length: 15 residues. V lost 3 bases, J lost 6 bases, and 19 bases lay in between. DNA of the CDR3: TGCGCCAGCAGCTCCGGGGACGGGACCCCTGCCGAGCAGTACTTC. Translation gives CASSSGDGTPAEQYF.

This clone was counted only a few times. The identical CDR3 is also encoded by other nucleotide sequences in the sample. The chain recombines TRBV7-9 with TRBJ1-5; D gene uncertain. Trimming took off 2 bases at V and 3 bases at J, with 2 bases between the two ends. CDR1 is SEHNR, CDR2 FQNEAQ, per germline (reference sequence). The CDR3 spans 12 residues. CDR3 sequence reads: CASSLPNQPQHF. As DNA, the CDR3 is TGTGCCAGCAGCTTACCCAATCAGCCCCAGCATTTT.

In its sample, this clone was seen a few times. CDR3 coding DNA: TGTGCCTGGGGCCCTGGTAACACAGATACGCAGTATTTT. This gives the protein CAWGPGNTDTQYF. The chain links TRBV30 to TRBJ2-3; the D is unclear. The V and J ends lost 5 bases and 2 bases respectively, with 11 bases between them. Germline V gene lookup returns CDR1 GTSNPN and CDR2 SVGIG (reference sequence). CDR3 size: 13 residues.

The sample holds a few counts of this clone. The gene calls are TRBV7-9 and TRBJ2-4; 9 positions agree with TRBD1. This CDR3 has 15 amino acids. V dropped 0 bases and J dropped 5; count of bases not matched to a gene: 2. Germline CDR1 SEHNR, CDR2 FQNEAQ (reference sequence). In nucleotides, the CDR3 is TGTGCCAGCAGCTTAGCGCGGGACAGGGAAAACATTCAGTACTTC. Residues: CASSLARDRENIQYF.

This clone has more than one count but fewer than ten. The chain employs TRBV7-9 and TRBJ2-2; D is unclear. Trimming took 8 bases from V and 8 from J, leaving 15 bases between them. This CDR3 region has 13 residues. Germline V gene data show CDR1 as SEHNR and CDR2 as FQNEAQ (reference sequence). The CDR3 spells CASPPAWAGELFF. Written as DNA, the CDR3 is TGTGCCAGCCCCCCTGCTTGGGCGGGGGAGCTGTTTTTT.

The table lists this clone with a few counts. This chain connects TRBV27 to TRBJ2-6; tentative D call: TRBD1 (6 bases). CDR3 length: 19 residues. Germline V CDR1 and CDR2: MNHEY, SMNVEV (reference sequence). Trimming stripped 2 bases from V and 3 bases from J, with 20 bases between. The CDR3 spells CASSLEPLTGGLGANVLTF. CDR3 sequence (DNA): TGTGCCAGCAGTTTAGAACCCTTGACAGGCGGACTTGGGGCCAACGTCCTGACTTTC. The variable domain in full, completed from reference TRBV27 and TRBJ2-6, reads EAQVTQNPRYLITVTGKKLTVTCSQNMNHEYMSWYRQDPGLGLRQIYYSMNVEVTDKGDVPEGYKVSRKEKRNFPLILESPSPNQTSLYFCASSLEPLTGGLGANVLTFGAGSRLTVL.

V gene TRBV4-2 combines with J gene TRBJ2-7; D not certain. The germline V gene has CDR1 LGHNA and CDR2 YNFKEQ. The CDR3 consists of 15 residues. V lost 1 base to trimming and J lost 0 bases, with 10 bases between them. The CDR3 region has the DNA TGTGCCAGCAGCCAAGTGCCAGGCAGCTCCTACGAGCAGTACTTC. Its protein product is CASSQVPGSSYEQYF.

This clone was observed a handful of times. The V call is TRBV5-4, the J call TRBJ2-3, with D maybe TRBD1 (5 bases). V lost 7 bases and J lost 1, with 7 bases in between. Per germline, CDR1 SGHNT and CDR2 YYREEE (reference sequence). The CDR3 has 12 residues. CDR3 nucleotides: TGTGCCAGCCAAGGGGGCACAGATACGCAGTATTTT. This translates into CASQGGTDTQYF.

This clone was detected only a few times. The sample has other DNA sequences that encode this CDR3 too. The chain is built from TRBV5-1 and TRBJ1-5; perhaps TRBD1 as D (5 bases). Germline-derived CDR1 and CDR2 are SGHRS and YFSETQ. Trimming took 4 bases from V and 4 from J, leaving 12 bases between them. This CDR3 spans 14 amino acids. The CDR3 nucleotides read TGCGCCAGCAGCCTGGGGCAGGAGAATCAGCCCCAGCATTTT. This codes for CASSLGQENQPQHF.

J is TRBJ1-1 and V is TRBV6-4, with no clear D. The CDR3 is 12 residues long. V was shortened by 10 bases and J by 1 base, with 10 bases between the two germline ends. Germline values: CDR1 MRHNA, CDR2 SNTAGT. The CDR3 loop is CANPTRNTEAFF. CDR3 bases: TGTGCCAATCCTACACGGAACACTGAAGCTTTCTTT.

This clone has just a few counts. V gene TRBV19 combines with J gene TRBJ1-1, with TRBD1 identical over 8 bases. Germline assignment: CDR1 LNHDA and CDR2 SQIVND (reference sequence). CDR3 length equals 15 residues. The trim removed 5 bases at V and 1 base at J, leaving 6 bases unmatched. DNA for the CDR3: TGTGCCAGTAGTCCCGAAGGACAGGGGAACACTGAAGCTTTCTTT. This translates into CASSPEGQGNTEAFF.

The sample holds a few counts of this clone. The chain recombines TRBV19 with TRBJ1-2, with D tentatively TRBD1 (6 bases). The germline V and J ends were trimmed by 3 bases and 6 bases, with 17 bases remaining between them. Germline-derived CDR1 and CDR2 are LNHDA and SQIVND (reference sequence). The CDR3 is 15 residues long. CDR3 amino acids: CASSIGNGAGDGYTF. The CDR3 region has the DNA TGTGCCAGTAGTATCGGAAATGGGGCAGGGGATGGCTACACCTTC.

The V gene is TRBV6-1, the J gene TRBJ1-2; TRBD1 is a possible D gene (5 bases). Germline lookup yields CDR1 MNHNS and CDR2 SASEGT. The CDR3 consists of 15 residues. V was cut by 5 bases and J by 0 bases, with 13 bases left in between. The CDR3 DNA follows: TGTGCCAGCAGTTTATCAGGGATCACTAACTATGGCTACACCTTC. This sequence encodes CASSLSGITNYGYTF.

This clone was counted only a few times. The V gene is TRBV15, the J gene TRBJ2-1, with a tentative D call TRBD1 (6 bases). The V gene lost 8 bases and the J gene lost 5 bases, with 19 bases spanning the gap. This CDR3 region has 15 residues. The germline V gene has CDR1 LNHNV and CDR2 YYDKDF (reference sequence). DNA for the CDR3: TGTGCCACCCCCGCCCGGGCCAGGGGAAACAATGAGCAGTTCTTC. Translating it yields CATPARARGNNEQFF.

The sample holds a few counts of this clone. This chain joins TRBV6-5 and TRBJ2-7; TRBD1 or TRBD2 may be the D gene (5 bases each). The CDR3 runs to 14 residues. Deletions cut 8 bases from V and 3 bases from J, with 17 bases between. Germline CDR1 MNHEY, CDR2 SVGAGI. The CDR3 loop is CASRRGTPFYEQYF. In nucleotides, the CDR3 is TGTGCCAGCCGTAGAGGGACCCCCTTCTACGAGCAGTACTTC.